This T cell receptor (beta chain) emerged from a study of blood T cell repertoires in COVID-19. Original analysis: Estimates of nucleated cell counts were drawn from the amplification of reference gene primers. Clones were read by immunoSEQ multiplex PCR, and TCRdb kept only the in-frame ones, dropping some. The DNA gave D and trimming, while V, J and clone size come from that table. The sample shows 310,000 or so clones, 80% to 90% of them seen only once. This clonotype was sampled from a man between 45 and 60 years old with active or convalescent COVID-19. The sequencing input was peripheral blood.

The CDR3 nucleotides are TGTGCCAGTAGCCGGGACAGCACTAACTATGGCTACACCTTC. Its protein product is CASSRDSTNYGYTF. The rearrangement joins TRBV19 to TRBJ1-2; 7 nucleotides match TRBD1. The V segment lost 6 bases and the J segment 0 bases; nucleotides outside the gene matches: 4. The CDR3 extends over 14 amino acids. Looked up from germline, CDR1 is LNHDA and CDR2 is SQIVND (reference sequence).